This T cell receptor (beta chain) was observed in a study of cytomegalovirus exposure and HLA in healthy donors. Study-level background: Within the Caucasian-associated ancestry cluster were 81% of the roughly 400 genotyped donors. Study-wide findings and caveats: Later work found that TCR association rates differed between HLA loci; DRB1 had the most and HLA-C the fewest. The dataset shows that most TCR sequences were rare, while some public TCRs occurred in many donors. Apparent HLA restriction characterized most CMV-associated TCR beta chains in a later analysis.

A note on this clone: The antigen remains undetermined.

Primers: 60 Vbeta forward and 13 Jbeta reverse. The data were produced by immunoSEQ multiplex PCR, yet TCRdb's version contains in-frame clones alone and is incomplete. This table lists 100,000 to 150,000 clones. The source material was PBMCs. This clonotype originated in a man in his late teens or twenties in good health and CMV-seronegative.

The CDR3 coding sequence is TGTGCTAGTGGTCTTGGTTGGGGGGCGAACACCGGGGAGCTGTTTTTT. This encodes CASGLGWGANTGELFF. The rearrangement uses TRBV12-5 and TRBJ2-2; possibly TRBD2 for D (6 bases). The V gene lost 5 bases and the J gene lost 0 bases, with 13 bases spanning the gap. The CDR3 extends over 16 amino acids. Germline assignment: CDR1 LGHNT and CDR2 FRNRAP.